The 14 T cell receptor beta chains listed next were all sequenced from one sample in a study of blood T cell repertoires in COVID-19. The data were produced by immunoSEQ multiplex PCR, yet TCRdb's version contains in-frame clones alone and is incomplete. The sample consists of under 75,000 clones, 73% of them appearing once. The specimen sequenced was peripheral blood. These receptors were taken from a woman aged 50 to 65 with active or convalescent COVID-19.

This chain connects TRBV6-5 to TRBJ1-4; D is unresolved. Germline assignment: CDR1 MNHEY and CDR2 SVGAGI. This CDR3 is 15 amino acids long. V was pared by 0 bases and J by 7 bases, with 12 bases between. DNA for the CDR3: TGTGCCAGCAGTTACTCCCAACAGTTCGGTGAAAAACTGTTTTTT. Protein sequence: CASSYSQQFGEKLFF.

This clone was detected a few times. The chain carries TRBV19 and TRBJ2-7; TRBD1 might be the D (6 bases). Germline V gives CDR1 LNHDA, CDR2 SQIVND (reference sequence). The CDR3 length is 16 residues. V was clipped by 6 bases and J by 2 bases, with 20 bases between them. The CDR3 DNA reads TGTGCCAGTAGCCGAAAGACAGGAGCGCTTCCCTACGAGCAGTACTTC. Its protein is CASSRKTGALPYEQYF.

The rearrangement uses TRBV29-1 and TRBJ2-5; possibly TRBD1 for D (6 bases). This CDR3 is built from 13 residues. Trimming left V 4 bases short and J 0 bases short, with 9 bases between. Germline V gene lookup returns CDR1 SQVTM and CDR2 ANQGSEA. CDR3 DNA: TGCAGCGTTGTAGGACAGTACCAAGAGACCCAGTACTTC. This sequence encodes CSVVGQYQETQYF.

CDR3 in amino acids: CASSSTPGQGGGETQYF. Here the CDR3 DNA reads TGTGCCAGCAGCTCTACTCCGGGACAGGGAGGAGGGGAGACCCAGTACTTC. The V gene is TRBV7-6, the J gene TRBJ2-5; the match to TRBD1 covers 9 bases. Unmatched junction bases numbered 14, after V lost 4 bases and J lost 5 bases. The CDR3 covers 17 residues. Germline V CDR1 and CDR2: SGHVS, FNYEAQ.

The CDR3 DNA is TGTGCCAGCAGCTTGGATAGCGGCTCCTACAATGAGCAGTTCTTC. It codes for CASSLDSGSYNEQFF. This rearrangement joins TRBV5-8 to TRBJ2-1; D may be TRBD2 (6 bases). The germline V gene encodes CDR1 SGHTS and CDR2 YDEGEE. CDR3 length equals 15 residues. Trimming took off 0 bases at V and 0 bases at J, with 7 bases between the two ends.

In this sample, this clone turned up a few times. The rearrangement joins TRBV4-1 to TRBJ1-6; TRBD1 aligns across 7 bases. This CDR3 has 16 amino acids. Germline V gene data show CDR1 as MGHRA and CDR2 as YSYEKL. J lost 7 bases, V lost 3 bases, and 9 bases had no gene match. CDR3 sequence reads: CASSQSGQPGNSPLHF. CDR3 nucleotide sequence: TGCGCCAGCAGCCAGTCGGGACAGCCGGGCAATTCACCCCTCCACTTT.

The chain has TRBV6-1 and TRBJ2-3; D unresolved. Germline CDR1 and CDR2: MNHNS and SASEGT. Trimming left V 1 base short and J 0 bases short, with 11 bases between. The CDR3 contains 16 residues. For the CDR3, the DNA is TGTGCCAGCAGTGAAGGGGCATCTGAAAGCACAGATACGCAGTATTTT. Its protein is CASSEGASESTDTQYF.

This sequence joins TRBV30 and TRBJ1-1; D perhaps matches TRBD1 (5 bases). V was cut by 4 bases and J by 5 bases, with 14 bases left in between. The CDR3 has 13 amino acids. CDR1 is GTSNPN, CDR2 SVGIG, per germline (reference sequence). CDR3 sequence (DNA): TGTGCCTGGACCCGGGACTATGGGACTGAAGCTTTCTTT. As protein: CAWTRDYGTEAFF.

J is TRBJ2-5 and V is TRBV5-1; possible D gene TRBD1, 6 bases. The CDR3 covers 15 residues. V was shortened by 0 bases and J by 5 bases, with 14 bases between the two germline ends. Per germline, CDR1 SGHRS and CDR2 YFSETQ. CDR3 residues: CASSLEQGRRETQYF. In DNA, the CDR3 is TGCGCCAGCAGCTTGGAGCAGGGGCGAAGGGAGACCCAGTACTTC.

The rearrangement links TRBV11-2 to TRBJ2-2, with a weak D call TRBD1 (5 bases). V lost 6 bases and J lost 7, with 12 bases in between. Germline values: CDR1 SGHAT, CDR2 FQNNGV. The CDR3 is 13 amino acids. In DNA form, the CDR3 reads TGTGCCAGCAGGGGGCAGCAACACGGGGAGCTGTTTTTT. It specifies CASRGQQHGELFF.

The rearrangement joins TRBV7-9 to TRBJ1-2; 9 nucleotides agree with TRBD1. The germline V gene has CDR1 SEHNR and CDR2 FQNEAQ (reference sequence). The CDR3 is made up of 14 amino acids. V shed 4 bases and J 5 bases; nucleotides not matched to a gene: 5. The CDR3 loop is CASSSTGGEYGYTF. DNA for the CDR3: TGTGCCAGCAGCTCTACAGGGGGCGAATATGGCTACACCTTC.

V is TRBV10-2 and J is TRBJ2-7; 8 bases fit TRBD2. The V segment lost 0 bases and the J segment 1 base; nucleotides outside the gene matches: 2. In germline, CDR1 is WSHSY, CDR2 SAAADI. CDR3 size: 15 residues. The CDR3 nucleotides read TGCGCCAGCAGTGAGTCAAGCGGGAGTTCCTACGAGCAGTACTTC. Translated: CASSESSGSSYEQYF.

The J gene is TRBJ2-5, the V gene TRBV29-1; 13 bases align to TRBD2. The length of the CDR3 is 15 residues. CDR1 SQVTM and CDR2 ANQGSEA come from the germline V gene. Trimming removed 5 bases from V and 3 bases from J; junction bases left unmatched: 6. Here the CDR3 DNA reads TGCAGCGTTTTGTCCGGGACTAGCGGGAAAGAGACCCAGTACTTC. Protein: CSVLSGTSGKETQYF.

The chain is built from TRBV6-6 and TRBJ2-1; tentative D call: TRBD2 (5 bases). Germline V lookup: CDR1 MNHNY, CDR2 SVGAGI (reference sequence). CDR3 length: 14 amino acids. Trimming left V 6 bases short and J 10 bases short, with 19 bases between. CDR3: CASSQGLTPKEQFF. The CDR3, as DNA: TGTGCCAGCAGCCAAGGACTTACCCCAAAGGAGCAGTTCTTC.